This TCR beta chain appears in the sequencing data of a study of beta chain features in type 1 diabetes. Study outcomes and limitations: The study found moderately but significantly shorter TCRB CDR3s in all four CD4+ subsets of Type 1 diabetes patients.

Expressed TCRB transcripts were sequenced because the isolated RNA had all been reverse transcribed beforehand. The repertoire was sequenced with immunoSEQ multiplex PCR; TCRdb's copy has only in-frame clones and lacks some. The repertoire holds hundreds of thousands of clones, about an eighth seen once, with 0.035% to 0.045% in the top ten. V lost 2 bases, J lost 6 bases, and 6 bases stayed unmatched. The germline gives CDR1 KGHSH, CDR2 LQKENI. The CDR3 runs to 15 residues. This clone was found a few times. Its antigen is not identified. The TCR sequence derives from a young man with type 1 diabetes. The V and J genes are TRBV18 and TRBJ1-1, with 10 bases lining up with TRBD1. Material for sequencing was naive CD4+ T cells from blood. CDR3 bases: TGTGCCAGCTCACCATCCCCCGGGACAGGGGCTGAAGCTTTCTTT. Translated, it gives CASSPSPGTGAEAFF.